The present entry profiles one TCR beta chain with its context. This clonotype has only one observation. The antigen this receptor binds is unknown. Per-base quality was not reported, and no clone a single base away is much larger than it. One read represents weak support. High-throughput TCR beta sequencing profiled peripheral blood CD8+ and CD4+ T cells from healthy donors, Susac syndrome patients and multiple sclerosis patients. The Susac syndrome patients fulfilled recently defined diagnostic criteria for definite or probable disease. Bulk CD8+ and CD4+ T cells were purified by magnetic negative isolation, while CD8+ TEMRA cells were enriched using FACS. Blood was collected in EDTA tubes and processed within 24 hours, with PBMCs isolated through density gradient centrifugation. PBMCs intended for TCR sequencing were cryopreserved in liquid nitrogen and were subsequently thawed in a 37 degrees C water bath. Purity of sorted or isolated CD4+, CD8+ and CD8+ TEMRA cells was at least 90%.

Including the terminal cysteine and phenylalanine, the CDR3 comprises 16 residues. The sequence is cut down to CDR3 DNA, 48 bases in frame from base 1. CDR1 and CDR2 are drawn from the germline V gene (reference sequence): LNHNV, YYDKDF. At the junction V is shortened by 1 base and J by 6 bases, with 16 bases in between. RNA was extracted using the RNeasy kit, and about 0.5 to 1 microgram was reverse transcribed with random hexamers. The immunoSEQ multiplex PCR assay, covering 54 Vbeta and 13 Jbeta segments, was used to amplify TCR beta CDR3 regions. Bias from PCR amplification was corrected by using a synthetic template baseline for primer optimization and for computational correction. As for the original processing: Reads were annotated to V, D and J genes per IMGT and analyzed with immunoSEQ Analyzer, keeping only productive sequences. Clonality was computed as one minus Shannon entropy normalized by log2 of the number of productive unique sequences. Public and private clones were assessed among the 100 most prevalent clones of each patient and control. Clones were defined as Susac-specific when absent from the healthy and MS cohorts, from fewer than 1,200 published viral clones and from other ImmuneACCESS disease sequences. In-frame beta chains were kept once TCRdb had trimmed the public reads at Q25 with fastp and called clones with MiXCR. Rows are combined by CDR3 protein, so each entry shows the most common genes and DNA. The V and J calls reflect TCRdb's pipeline rather than the authors' work. The sample data list 130,000 or so distinct CDR3 sequences, and 96% of these were observed just once. The top ten clonotypes cover over 0.12% of the sample.

This sample stems from a study of CD8 T cells in Susac syndrome (dated 2019 in TCRdb). General notes on the study: Among the Susac syndrome patients who were sequenced, clinically active disease was present in over 5 and clinical remission was observed in fewer than 10. At the time of blood withdrawal, Susac syndrome patients were either therapy-naive, taking corticosteroids (with some also receiving IVIg), or on IVIg alone. Repertoire sequencing was used to test whether CD8+ T cell activation and differentiation in Susac syndrome was antigen driven.

The paper as a whole reports these results and caveats: The CD4+ T cell repertoire of patients with Susac syndrome showed no detectable clonal expansion. The study acknowledged that relatively few individuals were included in the TCR sequencing and HLA analysis.

Recombination connected TRBV15 to TRBJ2-4; the D element could tentatively be TRBD1 or TRBD2, as 6 bases agree for each. The sample taken for sequencing was CD4+ T cells from PBMCs. This sequence originates from a human donor with Susac syndrome. The DNA sequence reads TGTGCCACCAGCAGAGGGGACGGGAGAGGGGGAAACATTCAGTACTTC. This codes for CATSRGDGRGGNIQYF.